Listed here are 18 T cell receptor beta chains from one sample, sequenced in a study of tumor and adjacent non-tumor tissue in lung cancer. The library came from three nested PCR rounds adapted from ARM-PCR protocols. In TCRdb, the multiplex PCR reads were re-called with MiXCR into one record per CDR3 protein. Among fewer than 85,000 distinct CDR3 sequences, roughly 76% were seen once, and the ten largest hold 13%. RNA was extracted from bulk tissue without any cell sorting. Sequenced material: lung tumor tissue. The receptors come from a woman aged 45-65 years with non-small cell lung cancer.

J is TRBJ1-2 and V is TRBV29-1, with D unclear. Germline values: CDR1 SQVTM, CDR2 ANQGSEA. This CDR3 has 12 amino acids. The CDR3 DNA is TGCATCGGCGATCCCCAAACATATCGCTACACCTTC. Protein sequence: CIGDPQTYRYTF.

The chain links TRBV29-1 to TRBJ2-1; 9 bases map to TRBD2. The CDR3 is made up of 15 amino acids. Trimming removed 4 bases from V and 11 bases from J; junction bases left unmatched: 15. From germline, CDR1 is SQVTM and CDR2 ANQGSEA. The CDR3: CSVVAFLAGMDQQFF. In DNA form, the CDR3 reads TGCAGCGTTGTAGCTTTCCTAGCGGGAATGGATCAGCAGTTCTTC.

Regarding this clonotype: A much larger clonotype is one base distant, so this may be a read error. This rearrangement joins TRBV7-2 to TRBJ2-7; 10 positions match TRBD2. This CDR3 contains 13 residues. Germline CDR1 reads SGHTA; CDR2 reads FQGNSA. The CDR3 nucleotides read TGTGTCAGCAGCTGGGGACTAGCGTACGAGCAGTACTTC. Translating it yields CVSSWGLAYEQYF. The full variable domain, completed using reference TRBV7-2 and TRBJ2-7, is GAGVSQSPSNKVTEKGKDVELRCDPISGHTALYWYRQSLGQGLEFLIYFQGNSAPDKSGLPSDRFSAERTGGSVSTLTIQRTQQEDSAVYLCVSSWGLAYEQYFGPGTRLTVT.

The CDR3 DNA sequence: TGTGCCAGCAGCGGGAGTGACAGAGGACCTGAAGCTTTCTTT. It specifies CASSGSDRGPEAFF. The chain carries TRBV5-5 and TRBJ1-1; weak D call: TRBD1 (5 bases). Germline-derived CDR1 and CDR2 are SGHKS and YYEKEE (reference sequence). V was clipped by 4 bases and J by 6 bases, with 16 bases between them. The CDR3 spans 14 residues.

The chain recombines TRBV6-5 with TRBJ2-6; D is unresolved. From germline, CDR1 is MNHEY and CDR2 SVGAGI. CDR3 length: 17 amino acids. V was trimmed by 0 bases and J by 2 bases, leaving 11 bases between them. The chain's CDR3 is CASSYSNRFPGANVLTF. The CDR3 DNA reads as TGTGCCAGCAGTTACTCAAATAGGTTCCCTGGGGCCAACGTCCTGACTTTC.

The chain couples TRBV20-1 to TRBJ2-7; D unclear. CDR1 is DFQATT and CDR2 is SNEGSKA in the germline V gene (reference sequence). The CDR3 loop spans 15 amino acids. Deletions cut 4 bases from V and 1 base from J, with 17 bases between. In DNA, the CDR3 is TGCAGTGCTATATTCCGTGACCCCAATTCCTACGAGCAGTACTTC. Its translation: CSAIFRDPNSYEQYF.

In the case of this clonotype: The CDR3 ends on some other residue instead of the conserved phenylalanine or tryptophan, so this is likely a read error. The limits of the CDR3 on the DNA are not certain, so only TCRdb's listed CDR3 is given. This chain connects TRBV20-1 to TRBJ2-7; TRBD1 reflects the table's D call only, with no check against the DNA. Ends included, the CDR3 has 11 residues. Germline CDR1 reads DFQATT; CDR2 reads SNEGSKA (reference sequence). This CDR3 reads CSAVGGYEQYL.

CDR3: CASSLGPNQPQHF. The CDR3 DNA reads as TGCGCCAGCAGCTTGGGTCCGAATCAGCCCCAGCATTTT. The J gene is TRBJ1-5, the V gene TRBV5-1, with unresolved D. This CDR3 is 13 amino acids long. Per germline, CDR1 SGHRS and CDR2 YFSETQ. V shed 0 bases and J shed 4 bases, with 5 bases lying between them.

Comments on this clonotype: Sequence at one end of the junction differs from germline and may be a read error. This chain joins TRBV10-3 and TRBJ1-4; possibly TRBD1 for D (5 bases). Germline CDR1 and CDR2: ENHRY and SYGVKD. There are 16 residues in the CDR3. Here the CDR3 reads CAISETKGASNEKLFF. The CDR3 bases are TGTGCTATCAGTGAGACGAAAGGGGCGAGTAATGAAAAACTGTTTTTT.

Worth noting for this clonotype: The missing conserved phenylalanine or tryptophan at the end of this CDR3 makes a read error likely. It is unclear where the CDR3 begins or ends on the DNA, so no DNA is shown, and the CDR3 is as TCRdb lists it. This chain joins TRBV20-1 and TRBJ2-1; TRBD2, the table's D call, lacks a check against the DNA. The V gene's germline CDR1 is DFQATT and CDR2 SNEGSKA (reference sequence). A total of 13 residues make up the CDR3, ends included. The CDR3 sequence: CSVNLAGLSEQLI.

With regard to this clonotype: No DNA is shown, since the ends of the CDR3 on it are uncertain; the CDR3 is the one TCRdb lists. The chain employs TRBV6-1 and TRBJ1-1; TRBD1 reflects the table's D call only, with no check against the DNA. From its first to its last residue, the CDR3 has 14 amino acids. Per germline, CDR1 MNHNS and CDR2 SASEGT. CDR3 loop: CASILDRGRTEVFF.

This clonotype was seen a single time. The chain couples TRBV20-1 to TRBJ2-7; perhaps TRBD1 as D (6 bases). CDR1 and CDR2 from the germline V gene are DFQATT and SNEGSKA (reference sequence). This CDR3 has 13 residues. The CDR3 DNA reads as TGCAATGCGGACCGGTACAGGGACAACGAGCAGTACTTC. The encoded protein is CNADRYRDNEQYF.

On this clonotype: An end of the junction does not agree with germline; a read error may underlie this. V is TRBV6-5 and J is TRBJ2-7, with 11 bases lining up with TRBD2. Per the germline V gene, CDR1 is MNHEY and CDR2 is SVGAGI. The CDR3 runs 14 residues. The CDR3 reads CVSQPGLAAYEQYF. The CDR3 DNA follows: TGTGTCAGTCAACCGGGACTAGCGGCATACGAACAGTACTTC.

For this clonotype: Mismatch with germline at one junction end may stem from a read error. The rearrangement joins TRBV20-1 to TRBJ2-3, with 10 bases identical to TRBD1. The CDR3 totals 16 residues. Germline CDR1 DFQATT, CDR2 SNEGSKA (reference sequence). The CDR3 coding sequence is TGCAGTGTTAGAGATTGGCGACAGGGGGCCCCAGATACGCACTATTTT. Translated, it gives CSVRDWRQGAPDTHYF.

This chain connects TRBV20-1 to TRBJ2-1, with 8 bases aligning to TRBD1. The CDR3 has 15 residues. CDR1 is DFQATT and CDR2 is SNEGSKA in the germline V gene (reference sequence). The CDR3 here is CNVRVRDRGYNEQFF. CDR3 bases: TGCAATGTTAGAGTTAGAGACAGGGGCTACAATGAGCAGTTCTTC.

With respect to this clonotype: One end of the junction does not line up with germline, which may come from a read error. This sequence joins TRBV20-1 and TRBJ2-3; 7 bases align to TRBD2. The CDR3 consists of 13 residues. Per germline, CDR1 DFQATT and CDR2 SNEGSKA (reference sequence). This CDR3 is CGVAGEGRDTQYF. The DNA of the CDR3 is TGCGGTGTGGCGGGAGAAGGGAGAGATACGCAATATTTT.

The V and J genes are TRBV20-1 and TRBJ2-7, with TRBD2 as a possible D gene (5 bases). The germline V and J ends were trimmed by 4 bases and 7 bases, with 14 bases remaining between them. The V gene's germline CDR1 is DFQATT and CDR2 SNEGSKA (reference sequence). This CDR3 is 12 amino acids long. In nucleotides, the CDR3 is TGCAGTGCTACCGGGAATGCGAATGAGCAGTACTTC. Its protein product is CSATGNANEQYF.

As to this clonotype: A junction boundary mismatches the germline segment, possibly from a read error. The V gene is TRBV11-2, the J gene TRBJ2-7; tentatively, D is TRBD1 or TRBD2 (5 bases each). The length of the CDR3 is 13 residues. Germline assignment: CDR1 SGHAT and CDR2 FQNNGV. The CDR3 nucleotides are TGTGCCAGCAGCGCCGACAGAGACTACGAGCAGCACTTC. This codes for CASSADRDYEQHF. The full variable domain, in which reference TRBV11-2 and TRBJ2-7 provide the parts outside the CDR3, is EAGVAQSPRYKIIEKRQSVAFWCNPISGHATLYWYQQILGQGPKLLIQFQNNGVVDDSQLPKDRFSAERLKGVDSTLKIQPAKLEDSAVYLCASSADRDYEQHFGPGTRLTVT.